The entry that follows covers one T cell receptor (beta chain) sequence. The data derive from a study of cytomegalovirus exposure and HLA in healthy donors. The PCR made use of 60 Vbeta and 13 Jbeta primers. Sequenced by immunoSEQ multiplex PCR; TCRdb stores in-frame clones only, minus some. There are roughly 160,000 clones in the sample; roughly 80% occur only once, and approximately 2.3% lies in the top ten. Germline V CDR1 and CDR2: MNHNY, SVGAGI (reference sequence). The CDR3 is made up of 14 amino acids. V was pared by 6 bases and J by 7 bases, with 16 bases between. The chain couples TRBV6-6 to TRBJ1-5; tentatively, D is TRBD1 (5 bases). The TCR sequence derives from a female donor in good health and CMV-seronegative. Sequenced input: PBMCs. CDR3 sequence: CASSPAGQGQPQHF. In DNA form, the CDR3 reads TGTGCCAGCAGCCCGGCAGGCCAGGGACAGCCCCAGCATTTT.